The next 25 T cell receptor beta chains were all read from a single sample in a study of T cell responses to AZD1222 COVID-19 vaccine. Produced via immunoSEQ multiplex PCR; TCRdb's table is partial and in-frame only. Of over 20,000 clones listed, just over 85% were seen once; the top ten hold around 2.9%. The material sequenced was peripheral blood, taken 28 days after the second AZD1222 dose. The receptors were sampled from an adult who received the AZD1222 COVID-19 vaccine.

This clone is a singleton in its sample. The V and J genes are TRBV10-3 and TRBJ2-7; no clear D. The CDR3 sequence is 13 residues long. Germline CDR1 and CDR2: ENHRY and SYGVKD. Trimming took 3 bases from V and 0 from J, leaving 6 bases between them. Here the CDR3 DNA reads TGTGCCATCAGTGAACAGAGCTCCTACGAGCAGTACTTC. Protein: CAISEQSSYEQYF.

DNA of the CDR3: TGCGCCAGCAGCCAAGTCGGGACTTCCTCTAACTATGGCTACACCTTC. Its protein product is CASSQVGTSSNYGYTF. This chain joins TRBV4-3 and TRBJ1-2; a weak D match, TRBD1 (5 bases). The V and J ends lost 1 base and 0 bases respectively, with 12 bases between them. CDR1 LGHNA and CDR2 YSLEER come from the germline V gene. The CDR3 sequence is 16 residues long.

V is TRBV3-1 (or the pseudogene TRBV3-2) and J is TRBJ1-1, with no clear D. This CDR3 is 14 amino acids long. Looked up from germline, CDR1 is LGHDT and CDR2 is YNNKEL (reference sequence). Deletions cut 2 bases from V and 6 bases from J, with 13 bases between. The CDR3 nucleotides are TGTGCCAGCAGCCAAAGTGGCACGGCGGCTGAAGCTTTCTTT. Protein: CASSQSGTAAEAFF.

The chain couples TRBV6-1 to TRBJ1-2; D unclear. The CDR3 totals 16 residues. Trimming cost V 2 bases and J 7 bases, with 20 bases left between them. Germline CDR1 and CDR2: MNHNS and SASEGT. The CDR3 nucleotides are TGTGCCAGCAGTGAAACGGTTACAGAGGTTACTATTGGCTACACCTTC. It yields the protein CASSETVTEVTIGYTF.

V and J are TRBV4-3 and TRBJ2-7; possible D gene TRBD2, 6 bases. From germline, CDR1 is LGHNA and CDR2 YSLEER. The CDR3 totals 16 residues. The V and J ends lost 0 bases and 0 bases respectively, with 12 bases between them. In DNA form, the CDR3 reads TGCGCCAGCAGCCAAGAGTACGGGGGTGGCTCCTACGAGCAGTACTTC. Its protein product is CASSQEYGGGSYEQYF.

The rearrangement uses TRBV3-1 (or the pseudogene TRBV3-2) and TRBJ2-3; D is perhaps TRBD1 or TRBD2 (5 bases each). CDR3 length: 12 residues. CDR1 is LGHDT, CDR2 YNNKEL, per germline (reference sequence). V lost 2 bases, J lost 8 bases, and 8 bases lay in between. This CDR3 is CASSQPGLTQYF. CDR3 sequence (DNA): TGTGCCAGCAGCCAACCGGGGCTTACGCAGTATTTT.

The V call is TRBV5-1, the J call TRBJ1-2; D is undetermined. The length of the CDR3 is 13 residues. CDR1 is SGHRS and CDR2 is YFSETQ in the germline V gene. Trimming took off 4 bases at V and 3 bases at J, with 10 bases between the two ends. CDR3 sequence reads: CASSPGVDYGYTF. CDR3 nucleotides: TGCGCCAGCAGCCCGGGAGTGGACTATGGCTACACCTTC.

The V call is TRBV4-2, the J call TRBJ1-2, with D possibly matching TRBD1 (5 bases). The V end lost 0 bases, the J end lost 7 bases, and 12 bases lay between the germline ends. The CDR3 has 14 amino acids. From germline, CDR1 is LGHNA and CDR2 YNFKEQ. The CDR3 sequence is CASSQEVGERGYTF. CDR3 in DNA: TGTGCCAGCAGCCAAGAGGTAGGGGAGCGTGGCTACACCTTC.

A single count supports this clone. CDR3 sequence reads: CASSLGLLNNSPLHF. The CDR3 nucleotides are TGTGCCAGCAGCTTAGGGCTCCTTAATAATTCACCCCTCCACTTT. The chain uses TRBV7-2 and TRBJ1-6; D gene uncertain. Trimming took off 1 base at V and 5 bases at J, with 9 bases between the two ends. The CDR3 spans 15 residues. The germline CDR1 and CDR2 sequences are SGHTA and FQGNSA.

V usage is TRBV4-3 and J usage is TRBJ2-7, with TRBD1 identical over 9 bases. Per the germline V gene, CDR1 is LGHNA and CDR2 is YSLEER. Losses at the gene ends were 0 bases for V and 4 bases for J; bases not matched to a gene: 7. The length of the CDR3 is 16 residues. The CDR3 DNA is TGCGCCAGCAGCCAAGAAGTGGGGACAGGGAATTACGAGCAGTACTTC. This translates into CASSQEVGTGNYEQYF.

The genes are TRBV7-2 and TRBJ2-2; D is undetermined. With 11 bases removed from V and 6 bases from J, the gap between germline ends came to 16 bases. Germline V gene data show CDR1 as SGHTA and CDR2 as FQGNSA. The CDR3 runs 13 residues. The CDR3 DNA follows: TGTGCCGTATCAAGGGCTTTCCCCGGGGAGCTGTTTTTT. Translation: CAVSRAFPGELFF.

The rearrangement links TRBV4-1 to TRBJ2-7, with D uncertain. Per the germline V gene, CDR1 is MGHRA and CDR2 is YSYEKL. The CDR3 consists of 14 residues. Trimming stripped 6 bases from V and 4 bases from J, with 16 bases between. In DNA form, the CDR3 reads TGCGCCAGCAGTTCGGCCACATGGGATTACGAGCAGTACTTC. Translation gives CASSSATWDYEQYF.

There are a few counts of this clone. CDR3 amino acids: CASSFSGAQETQYF. The DNA for the CDR3 is TGTGCCAGCAGCTTTAGCGGGGCACAAGAGACCCAGTACTTC. The J gene is TRBJ2-5, the V gene TRBV7-2; 8 positions match TRBD2. Unmatched junction bases numbered 2, after V lost 3 bases and J lost 2 bases. This CDR3 region has 14 residues. The germline V gene has CDR1 SGHTA and CDR2 FQGNSA. The variable domain in full, with the rest retrieved from reference TRBV7-2 and TRBJ2-5, is GAGVSQSPSNKVTEKGKDVELRCDPISGHTALYWYRQSLGQGLEFLIYFQGNSAPDKSGLPSDRFSAERTGGSVSTLTIQRTQQEDSAVYLCASSFSGAQETQYFGPGTRLLVL.

The chain carries TRBV2 and TRBJ1-6, with no clear D. The CDR3 length is 14 residues. Germline V gives CDR1 SNHLY, CDR2 FYNNEI. The V gene lost 7 bases and the J gene lost 6 bases, with 13 bases spanning the gap. CDR3 sequence (DNA): TGTGCCAGCAACCCGGGCAGTACTAATTCACCCCTCCACTTT. Its protein is CASNPGSTNSPLHF.

The V call is TRBV11-3, the J call TRBJ2-2, with TRBD1 identical over 11 bases. The CDR3 is made up of 15 amino acids. V was pared by 5 bases and J by 5 bases, with 4 bases of the junction left unmatched. Per germline, CDR1 SGHNT and CDR2 YENEEA. For the CDR3, the DNA is TGTGCCAGCAGCGGGGGACAGGGGGGAACCGGGGAGCTGTTTTTT. Translating gives CASSGGQGGTGELFF. Full variable domain (outside the CDR3, taken from reference TRBV11-3 and TRBJ2-2): EAGVVQSPRYKIIEKKQPVAFWCNPISGHNTLYWYLQNLGQGPELLIRYENEEAVDDSQLPKDRFSAERLKGVDSTLKIQPAELGDSAVYLCASSGGQGGTGELFFGEGSRLTVL.

The V and J genes are TRBV24-1 and TRBJ1-1; TRBD1 might be the D (6 bases). The CDR3 contains 15 residues. Germline CDR1 and CDR2: KGHDR and SFDVKD. V shed 0 bases and J shed 1 base, with 8 bases lying between them. CDR3 nucleotide sequence: TGTGCCACCAGTGATTTGAACAGGGAGAACACTGAAGCTTTCTTT. Translated, it gives CATSDLNRENTEAFF.

This chain uses TRBV29-1 with TRBJ1-5, with 7 bases identical to TRBD1. Germline lookup yields CDR1 SQVTM and CDR2 ANQGSEA. Losses at the gene ends were 4 bases for V and 5 bases for J; bases not matched to a gene: 8. CDR3 length equals 14 residues. CDR3 protein: CSVVEGARDQPQHF. The CDR3 DNA reads TGCAGCGTTGTAGAGGGGGCTAGGGATCAGCCCCAGCATTTT. Filled out from reference TRBV29-1 and TRBJ1-5, the complete variable domain reads SAVISQKPSRDICQRGTSLTIQCQVDSQVTMMFWYRQQPGQSLTLIATANQGSEATYESGFVIDKFPISRPNLTFSTLTVSNMSPEDSSIYLCSVVEGARDQPQHFGDGTRLSIL.

Only one count was recorded for this clone. The chain is built from TRBV7-8 and TRBJ2-2; 8 positions match TRBD1. The CDR3 is 14 residues long. V lost 6 bases and J lost 5; bases outside the gene matches: 5. The germline V gene encodes CDR1 SGHVS and CDR2 FQNEAQ. The CDR3 is CASRQGAATGELFF. The DNA of the CDR3 is TGTGCCAGCAGGCAGGGGGCGGCGACCGGGGAGCTGTTTTTT. The complete variable domain, with remaining parts taken from reference TRBV7-8 and TRBJ2-2, reads GAGVSQSPRYKVAKRGQDVALRCDPISGHVSLFWYQQALGQGPEFLTYFQNEAQLDKSGLPSDRFFAERPEGSVSTLKIQRTQQEDSAVYLCASRQGAATGELFFGEGSRLTVL.

The chain couples TRBV5-6 to TRBJ1-1, with TRBD1 identical over 8 bases. The CDR3 length is 14 residues. The ends lost 4 bases at V and 4 bases at J; junction bases unmatched: 6. Germline CDR1 and CDR2: SGHDT and YYEEEE. The CDR3 is CASSPTGVGTEAFF. In DNA form, the CDR3 reads TGTGCCAGCAGCCCGACAGGGGTAGGCACTGAAGCTTTCTTT.

The J gene is TRBJ1-3, the V gene TRBV11-2; D is perhaps TRBD1 (6 bases). This CDR3 has 19 residues. CDR1 SGHAT and CDR2 FQNNGV come from the germline V gene. The V end was cut by 2 bases, the J end by 1 base, with 21 bases between. The CDR3 sequence: CASSLHSGAGRRSGNTIYF. As DNA, the CDR3 is TGTGCCAGCAGCTTACACTCAGGGGCAGGGCGGCGGTCTGGAAACACCATATATTTT.

This chain connects TRBV3-1 (or the pseudogene TRBV3-2) to TRBJ1-5; 8 bases line up with TRBD1. The germline CDR1 and CDR2 sequences are LGHDT and YNNKEL (reference sequence). V lost 2 bases and J lost 1; bases outside the gene matches: 1. This CDR3 is 15 amino acids long. CDR3 residues: CASSQQGASNQPQHF. CDR3 coding DNA: TGTGCCAGCAGCCAACAGGGGGCGAGCAATCAGCCCCAGCATTTT.

The chain recombines TRBV4-2 with TRBJ2-1; TRBD2 aligns across 7 bases. With 0 bases clipped from V and 6 bases from J, the junction kept 17 bases outside the gene matches. CDR3 length: 19 amino acids. The germline CDR1 and CDR2 sequences are LGHNA and YNFKEQ. Here the CDR3 DNA reads TGTGCCAGCAGCCAAGAATTGTTTCGGGCTAGCGGAGAATCCAATGAGCAGTTCTTC. It specifies CASSQELFRASGESNEQFF.

V gene TRBV5-4 combines with J gene TRBJ2-3; D may match TRBD1 or TRBD2 (5 bases each). In germline, CDR1 is SGHNT, CDR2 YYREEE (reference sequence). The V end lost 1 base, the J end lost 8 bases, and 11 bases lay between the germline ends. CDR3 length: 13 amino acids. CDR3 loop: CASSLSYGATQYF. The CDR3 DNA reads TGTGCCAGCAGCTTGAGTTACGGGGCTACGCAGTATTTT. Looking up the rest from reference TRBV5-4 and TRBJ2-3 gives the full variable domain: ETGVTQSPTHLIKTRGQQVTLRCSSQSGHNTVSWYQQALGQGPQFIFQYYREEENGRGNFPPRFSGLQFPNYSSELNVNALELDDSALYLCASSLSYGATQYFGPGTRLTVL.

J is TRBJ2-7 and V is TRBV6-5; D may be TRBD1 or TRBD2 (6 bases each). The CDR3 extends over 15 amino acids. Per germline, CDR1 MNHEY and CDR2 SVGAGI. V was clipped by 7 bases and J by 2 bases, with 18 bases between them. DNA of the CDR3: TGTGCCAGCATTCAAGGGGGGTATCGCGCCTACGAGCAGTACTTC. This translates into CASIQGGYRAYEQYF.

The chain joins TRBV6-5 to TRBJ1-1, with a weak D call TRBD1 (5 bases). V lost 3 bases and J 5 bases, leaving 13 bases between the germline ends. Germline assignment: CDR1 MNHEY and CDR2 SVGAGI. This CDR3 is 14 amino acids long. Here the CDR3 DNA reads TGTGCCAGCAGTTATGACCCAGGGCTAACTGAAGCTTTCTTT. It specifies CASSYDPGLTEAFF.